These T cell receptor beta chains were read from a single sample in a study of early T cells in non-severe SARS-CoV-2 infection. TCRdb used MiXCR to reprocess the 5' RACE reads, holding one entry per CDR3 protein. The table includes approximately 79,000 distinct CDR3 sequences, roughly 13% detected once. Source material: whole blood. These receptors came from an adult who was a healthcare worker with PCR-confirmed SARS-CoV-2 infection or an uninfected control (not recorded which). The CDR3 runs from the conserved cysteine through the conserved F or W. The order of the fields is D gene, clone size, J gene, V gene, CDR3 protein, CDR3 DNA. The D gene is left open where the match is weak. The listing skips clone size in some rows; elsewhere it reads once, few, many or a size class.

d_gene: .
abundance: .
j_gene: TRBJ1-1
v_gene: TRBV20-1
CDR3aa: CSASRAGTEAFF
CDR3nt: TGCAGTGCTAGCCGGGCCGGGACTGAAGCTTTCTTT

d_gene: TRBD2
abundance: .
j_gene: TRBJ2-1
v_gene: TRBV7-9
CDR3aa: CASSSGGYPRNEQFF
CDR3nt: TGTGCCAGCAGCTCCGGGGGGTACCCACGGAATGAGCAGTTCTTC

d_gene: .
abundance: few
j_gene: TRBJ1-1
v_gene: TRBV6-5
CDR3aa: CASSPLPAGDTEAFF
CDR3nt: TGTGCCAGCAGTCCTCTACCGGCCGGGGACACTGAAGCTTTCTTT

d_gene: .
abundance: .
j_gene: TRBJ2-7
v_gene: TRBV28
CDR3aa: CASTRYYEQYF
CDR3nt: TGTGCCAGCACCCGATACTACGAGCAGTACTTC

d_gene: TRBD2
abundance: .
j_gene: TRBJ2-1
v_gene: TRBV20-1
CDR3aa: CSARVGLAGARNEQFF
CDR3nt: TGCAGTGCTAGAGTCGGTCTAGCGGGGGCACGGAATGAGCAGTTCTTC

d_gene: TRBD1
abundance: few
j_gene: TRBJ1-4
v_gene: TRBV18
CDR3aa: CASSPAGQSNEKLFF
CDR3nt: TGTGCCAGCTCACCGGCGGGACAGAGTAATGAAAAACTGTTTTTT

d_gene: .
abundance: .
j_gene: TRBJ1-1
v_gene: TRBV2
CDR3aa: CASSAEGVMNTEAFF
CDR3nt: TGTGCCAGCAGCGCCGAAGGGGTCATGAACACTGAAGCTTTCTTT

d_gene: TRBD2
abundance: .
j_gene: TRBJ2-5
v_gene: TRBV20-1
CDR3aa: CSARPNPKLAGRQETQYF
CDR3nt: TGCAGTGCTAGACCCAATCCAAAACTAGCGGGGAGACAAGAGACCCAGTACTTC

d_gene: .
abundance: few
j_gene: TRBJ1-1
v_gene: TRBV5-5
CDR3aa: CASSFTRAGRRGTEAFF
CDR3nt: TGTGCCAGCAGCTTTACAAGGGCTGGACGGAGAGGGACTGAAGCTTTCTTT

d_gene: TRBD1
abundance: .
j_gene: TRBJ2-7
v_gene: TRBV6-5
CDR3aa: CASSYLPPDRGRGEQYF
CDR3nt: TGTGCCAGCAGTTACCTACCCCCGGACAGGGGGCGAGGGGAGCAGTACTTC

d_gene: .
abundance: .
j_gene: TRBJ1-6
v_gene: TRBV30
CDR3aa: CAGDPQSSYNSPLHF
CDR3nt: TGTGCCGGGGATCCACAGAGCTCCTATAATTCACCCCTCCACTTT

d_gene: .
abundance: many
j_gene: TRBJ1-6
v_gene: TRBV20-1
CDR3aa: CSAEGVWGIQNLHF
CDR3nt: TGCAGTGCTGAGGGGGTTTGGGGGATACAGAACCTCCACTTT

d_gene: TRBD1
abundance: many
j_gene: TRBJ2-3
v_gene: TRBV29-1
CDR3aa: CSSQSWDRSTDTQYF
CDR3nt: TGCAGCTCTCAGTCCTGGGACAGGAGCACAGATACGCAGTATTTT

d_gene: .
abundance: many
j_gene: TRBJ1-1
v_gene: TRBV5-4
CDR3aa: CASSKLPKYGGHTEASF
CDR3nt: TGTGCCAGCAGTAAACTCCCAAAGTACGGGGGACACACTGAAGCTTCCTTT

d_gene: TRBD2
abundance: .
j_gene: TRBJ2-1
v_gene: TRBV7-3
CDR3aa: CASSLRGTSGALYNEQFF
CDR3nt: TGTGCCAGCAGCTTAAGGGGGACTAGCGGGGCCCTCTACAATGAGCAGTTCTTC

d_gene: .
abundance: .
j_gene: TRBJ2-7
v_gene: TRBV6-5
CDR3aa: CASSYEVLAGEQYF
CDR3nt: TGTGCCAGCAGTTACGAGGTCCTGGCGGGGGAGCAGTACTTC

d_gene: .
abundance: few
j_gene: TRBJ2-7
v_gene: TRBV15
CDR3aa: CATSRGRGGSSYEQYF
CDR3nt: TGTGCCACCAGCAGAGGAAGGGGCGGAAGCTCCTACGAGCAGTACTTC

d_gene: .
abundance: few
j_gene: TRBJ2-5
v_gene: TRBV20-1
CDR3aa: CSASYQGETQYF
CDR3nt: TGCAGTGCTAGTTACCAGGGGGAGACCCAGTACTTC

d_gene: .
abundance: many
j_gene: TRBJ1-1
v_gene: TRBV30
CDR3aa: CAWRSPGRKNTEAFF
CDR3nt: TGTGCCTGGAGGTCCCCAGGGAGGAAGAACACTGAAGCTTTCTTT

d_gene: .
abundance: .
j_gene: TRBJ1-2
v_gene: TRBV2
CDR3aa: CASSERRPYGYTF
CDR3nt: TGTGCCAGCAGTGAGCGCAGACCCTATGGCTACACCTTC

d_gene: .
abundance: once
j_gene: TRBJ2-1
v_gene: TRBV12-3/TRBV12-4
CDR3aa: CASSLLNEQFF
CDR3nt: TGTGCCAGCAGTCTCCTTAATGAGCAGTTCTTC

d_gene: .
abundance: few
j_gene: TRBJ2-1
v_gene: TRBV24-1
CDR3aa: CATYRRREESSYNEQFF
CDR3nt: TGTGCCACCTATCGCCGACGGGAAGAAAGCTCCTACAATGAGCAGTTCTTC

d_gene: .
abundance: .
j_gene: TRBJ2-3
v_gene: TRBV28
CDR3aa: CASRGTTDTQYF
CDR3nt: TGTGCCAGCAGGGGGACCACAGATACGCAGTATTTT

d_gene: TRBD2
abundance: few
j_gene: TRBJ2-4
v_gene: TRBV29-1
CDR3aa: CSVGVVNSGVKNIQYF
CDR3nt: TGCAGCGTTGGAGTTGTGAACAGCGGGGTCAAAAACATTCAGTACTTC

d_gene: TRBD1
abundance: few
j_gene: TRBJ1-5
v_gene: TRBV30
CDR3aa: CASRGQGYNQPQHF
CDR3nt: TGTGCCTCGAGGGGACAGGGGTACAATCAGCCCCAGCATTTT

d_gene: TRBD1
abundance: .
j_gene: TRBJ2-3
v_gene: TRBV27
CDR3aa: CASSPRQGAVDTQYF
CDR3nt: TGTGCCAGCAGTCCCCGACAGGGGGCAGTTGATACGCAGTATTTT

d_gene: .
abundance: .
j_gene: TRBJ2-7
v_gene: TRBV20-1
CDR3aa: CSATIAQSSNDEQYF
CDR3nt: TGCAGTGCGACGATAGCCCAGAGTAGTAATGACGAGCAGTACTTC

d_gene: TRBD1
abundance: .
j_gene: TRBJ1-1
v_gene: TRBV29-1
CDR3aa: CSVDREETEAFF
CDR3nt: TGCAGCGTCGACAGGGAGGAGACTGAAGCTTTCTTT

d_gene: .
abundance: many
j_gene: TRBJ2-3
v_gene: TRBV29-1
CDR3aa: CSVKPSGFSTDTQYF
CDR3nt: TGCAGCGTTAAACCTTCCGGGTTTTCAACAGATACGCAGTATTTT

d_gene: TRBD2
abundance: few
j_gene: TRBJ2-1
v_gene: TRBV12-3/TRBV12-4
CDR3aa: CASSSSGGGSYNEQFF
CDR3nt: TGTGCCAGCAGTTCCTCGGGAGGGGGCTCCTACAATGAGCAGTTCTTC

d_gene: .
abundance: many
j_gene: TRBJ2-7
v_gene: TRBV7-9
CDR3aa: CASSLVAYEQYF
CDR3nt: TGTGCCAGCAGCTTAGTTGCCTACGAGCAGTACTTC

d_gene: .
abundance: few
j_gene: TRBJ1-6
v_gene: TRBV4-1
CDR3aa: CASSQDPNLSYNSPLHF
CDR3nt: TGCGCCAGCAGCCAAGACCCTAACCTCTCCTATAATTCACCCCTCCACTTT

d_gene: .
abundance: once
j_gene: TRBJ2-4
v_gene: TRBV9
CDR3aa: CATPVRLGLGTKNIQYF
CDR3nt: TGTGCCACCCCCGTCCGTTTGGGCCTTGGGACCAAAAACATTCAGTACTTC

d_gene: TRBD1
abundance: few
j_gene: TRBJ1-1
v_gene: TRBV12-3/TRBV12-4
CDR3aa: CASSSPIYRGPQNTEAFF
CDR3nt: TGTGCCAGCAGTTCCCCTATCTACAGGGGGCCGCAGAACACTGAAGCTTTCTTT

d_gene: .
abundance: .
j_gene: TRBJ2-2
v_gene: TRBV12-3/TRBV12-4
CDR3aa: CASSLASGTGELFF
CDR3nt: TGTGCCAGCAGTTTAGCGTCAGGGACCGGGGAGCTGTTTTTT

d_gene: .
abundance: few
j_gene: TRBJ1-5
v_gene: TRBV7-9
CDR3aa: CASSLVGSNQPQHF
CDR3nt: TGTGCCAGCAGCTTGGTGGGGAGCAATCAGCCCCAGCATTTT